The clone carrying this T cell receptor beta chain was recorded many times. As yet, its antigen is unknown. The source of the sample is a study of early T cells in non-severe SARS-CoV-2 infection. Across the study: The study sequenced bulk RNA from unsorted whole blood, with chains unpaired. General study results and limits: VDJdb-based annotation leaned toward anti-spike CD8 responses and missed private and CD4 specificities.

Individual cDNA molecules each received unique molecular identifiers attached to them. Each CDR3 protein gets one entry after TCRdb re-called the 5' RACE reads with MiXCR. The data contain about 62,000 distinct CDR3 sequences, almost 9.5% of them singletons. Per germline, CDR1 SNHLY and CDR2 FYNNEI. V shed 7 bases and J shed 0 bases, with 10 bases lying between them. CDR3 size: 15 residues. Sequencing was carried out using whole blood. This rearrangement joins TRBV2 to TRBJ2-6; D may be TRBD1 (5 bases). The receptor's source is an adult who was a healthcare worker with PCR-confirmed SARS-CoV-2 infection or an uninfected control (not recorded which). The chain's CDR3 is CASNAQGSGANVLTF. Here the CDR3 DNA reads TGTGCCAGCAATGCGCAGGGCTCTGGGGCCAACGTCCTGACTTTC. The variable domain in full, with the rest retrieved from reference TRBV2 and TRBJ2-6, is EPEVTQTPSHQVTQMGQEVILRCVPISNHLYFYWYRQILGQKVEFLVSFYNNEISEKSEIFDDQFSVERPDGSNFTLKIRSTKLEDSAMYFCASNAQGSGANVLTFGAGSRLTVL.